These T cell receptor beta chains were read from a single sample in a study of blood T cell repertoires in COVID-19. Profiled with immunoSEQ multiplex PCR; TCRdb holds only in-frame clones, not every one. The sample lists more than 45,000 clones, over 80% occurring once. The sequencing sample was made of peripheral blood. These receptors all come from a man between 40 and 49 years old with acute or convalescent COVID-19. Both conserved end residues are part of each CDR3. D genes are given only for firm matches. Rows may omit the clone size; those that give it use once, few, many or a size class.

>-|TRBV10-1|TRBJ1-3|-
CASSGGQNSGNTIYF
TGCGCCTCCTCGGGTGGCCAAAACTCTGGAAACACCATATATTTT
>TRBD2|TRBV19|TRBJ2-1|-
CASTGTSGENEQFF
TGTGCCAGTACCGGGACTAGCGGGGAGAATGAGCAGTTCTTC
>TRBD1|TRBV6-5|TRBJ1-2|few
CASRRTGHGYTF
TGTGCCAGCCGAAGGACAGGGCATGGCTACACCTTC
>-|TRBV4-1|TRBJ1-2|once
CASSQDENFNYGYTF
TGCGCCAGCAGCCAAGACGAAAACTTTAACTATGGCTACACCTTC
>TRBD2|TRBV20-1|TRBJ2-7|-
CSASASGGLNEQYF
TGCAGTGCTAGTGCGTCGGGAGGGCTGAACGAGCAGTACTTC
>-|TRBV10-3|TRBJ1-2|-
CAISGDKSGYTF
TGTGCCATCAGCGGGGACAAAAGTGGCTACACCTTC
>TRBD2|TRBV6-5|TRBJ2-1|-
CASERSGSIYEQFF
TGTGCCAGCGAACGTAGCGGGAGCATCTATGAGCAGTTCTTC
>TRBD1|TRBV30|TRBJ2-1|-
CAWSRLGTADNEQFF
TGTGCCTGGAGTAGGCTAGGGACAGCGGACAATGAGCAGTTCTTC
>-|TRBV7-9|TRBJ1-2|once
CASSLVRVFRNYGYTF
TGTGCCAGCAGCTTAGTCAGGGTGTTTAGGAACTATGGCTACACCTTC
>-|TRBV6-1|TRBJ1-5|few
CASSEKLSGGDQPQHF
TGTGCCAGCAGTGAAAAATTAAGTGGGGGGGATCAGCCCCAGCATTTT
>-|TRBV19|TRBJ2-1|once
CASKPQSNNEQFF
TGTGCCAGTAAACCACAGTCCAACAATGAGCAGTTCTTC
>-|TRBV5-1|TRBJ1-6|-
CASSFGGSSYNSPLHF
TGCGCCAGCAGCTTCGGGGGAAGCTCCTATAATTCACCCCTCCACTTT
>TRBD1|TRBV5-1|TRBJ1-2|few
CASSPPGGGTATF
TGCGCCAGCAGCCCACCAGGGGGCGGGACGGCCACCTTC
>TRBD1|TRBV3-1/TRBV3-2|TRBJ1-6|-
CASSQGTGGAGTSPLHF
TGTGCCAGCAGCCAAGGGACAGGGGGCGCCGGGACTTCACCCCTCCACTTT
>TRBD2|TRBV6-2/TRBV6-3|TRBJ2-1|few
CASSFTLTGTSGAQFF
TGTGCCAGCAGTTTTACTCTTACCGGGACTAGCGGGGCCCAGTTCTTC
>TRBD1|TRBV2|TRBJ1-6|-
CASSRDRGVGSPLHF
TGTGCCAGCAGCCGGGACAGGGGAGTGGGTTCACCCCTCCACTTT
>TRBD1|TRBV2|TRBJ1-5|-
CASRLQGLGNQPQHF
TGTGCCAGCAGATTACAGGGGCTTGGCAATCAGCCCCAGCATTTT
>-|TRBV9|TRBJ2-2|-
CASSVVQNTGELFF
TGTGCCAGCAGCGTAGTACAGAACACCGGGGAGCTGTTTTTT
>TRBD2|TRBV2|TRBJ2-2|-
CASKRTSGRTGELFF
TGTGCCAGCAAGAGGACTAGCGGGAGAACCGGGGAGCTGTTTTTT
>TRBD2|TRBV2|TRBJ2-1|-
CASEAGTSGHNEQFF
TGTGCCAGCGAAGCCGGGACTAGCGGACACAATGAGCAGTTCTTC
>TRBD1|TRBV6-5|TRBJ1-4|-
CASRRTGLDEKLFF
TGTGCCAGCAGGCGGACAGGGTTGGATGAAAAACTGTTTTTT
>TRBD2|TRBV27|TRBJ2-2|few
CASSPGLAGKGGELFF
TGTGCCAGCAGTCCGGGACTAGCGGGAAAGGGCGGGGAGCTGTTTTTT
>TRBD1|TRBV15|TRBJ1-1|-
CATSGILTGASTEAFF
TGTGCCACCAGCGGAATATTGACAGGGGCAAGCACTGAAGCTTTCTTT
>TRBD1|TRBV6-1|TRBJ2-6|-
CASSKGGQGLSGANVLTF
TGTGCCAGCAGTAAAGGAGGACAGGGCCTCTCTGGGGCCAACGTCCTGACTTTC
>TRBD2|TRBV6-5|TRBJ2-2|-
CASVRERSTGELFF
TGTGCCAGCGTGCGGGAGAGGAGCACCGGGGAGCTGTTTTTT
>-|TRBV2|TRBJ2-5|once
CASSETGYGETQYF
TGTGCCAGCAGCGAAACAGGTTATGGGGAGACCCAGTACTTC
>-|TRBV7-2|TRBJ1-2|-
CASSLQDGDYGYTF
TGTGCCAGCAGCTTACAGGACGGGGACTATGGCTACACCTTC
>TRBD1|TRBV27|TRBJ2-7|-
CASSPGQGVAYEQYF
TGTGCCAGCAGTCCTGGACAGGGTGTAGCCTACGAGCAGTACTTC
>TRBD1|TRBV6-2/TRBV6-3|TRBJ2-4|-
CASSYPGGLTKNIQYF
TGTGCCAGCAGTTACCCAGGGGGCCTAACCAAAAACATTCAGTACTTC
>-|TRBV21-1|TRBJ2-3|-
CASKGQGPDTQYF
TGTGCCAGCAAAGGACAGGGCCCAGATACGCAGTATTTT
>-|TRBV2|TRBJ2-3|-
CASSKDRAGGDDAQYF
TGTGCCAGCAGTAAAGACAGGGCGGGAGGAGATGATGCGCAGTATTTT
>TRBD1|TRBV19|TRBJ1-1|-
CASISPTTGGSSLFF
TGTGCCAGTATTAGCCCAACGACAGGGGGATCTTCGCTCTTCTTT
>-|TRBV11-2|TRBJ1-3|-
CASTRSRTVSGNTIYF
TGTGCCAGCACTCGTTCTCGGACAGTCTCTGGAAACACCATATATTTT
>TRBD2|TRBV19|TRBJ2-1|-
CASSFGTSGSSYNEQFF
TGTGCCAGTAGTTTCGGGACTAGCGGGAGCTCCTACAATGAGCAGTTCTTC
>TRBD2|TRBV19|TRBJ2-1|-
CASSPREGVNEQFF
TGTGCCAGTAGTCCTCGGGAGGGGGTCAATGAGCAGTTCTTC
>-|TRBV15|TRBJ2-5|-
CATSRDLETQYF
TGTGCCACCAGCAGAGATCTGGAGACCCAGTACTTC
>-|TRBV6-6|TRBJ1-5|few
CASSYFSSSNQPQHF
TGTGCCAGCAGTTACTTTAGCAGTAGCAATCAGCCCCAGCATTTT
>-|TRBV2|TRBJ2-3|few
CASSVRSDTQYF
TGTGCCAGCAGTGTCCGGTCGGATACGCAGTATTTT
>-|TRBV11-2|TRBJ1-3|once
CASSLGGGRGNTIYF
TGTGCCAGCAGCTTAGGGGGGGGACGTGGAAACACCATATATTTT
>TRBD2|TRBV6-1|TRBJ2-1|-
CASSDNKRGGLNEQFF
TGTGCCAGCAGTGACAATAAGCGGGGGGGCTTAAATGAGCAGTTCTTC
>-|TRBV30|TRBJ1-3|-
CGLTGISGNTIYF
TGTGGTCTCACAGGTATATCTGGAAACACCATATATTTT
>TRBD1|TRBV11-3|TRBJ1-6|once
CASSLGQASPLHF
TGTGCCAGCAGCCTTGGACAGGCCTCACCCCTCCACTTT
>TRBD1|TRBV3-1/TRBV3-2|TRBJ1-2|-
CASSRETGGNYGYTF
TGTGCCAGCAGCAGAGAAACAGGGGGTAACTATGGCTACACCTTC
>-|TRBV5-1|TRBJ2-3|few
CASRPLGQTDTQYF
TGCGCCAGCCGCCCATTGGGGCAGACAGATACGCAGTATTTT
>-|TRBV10-1|TRBJ2-2|-
CATSSNTGELFF
TGCGCCACCTCGTCGAACACCGGGGAGCTGTTTTTT
>TRBD1|TRBV15|TRBJ2-7|-
CATSRDRIYEQYF
TGTGCCACCAGCCGGGACAGAATCTACGAGCAGTACTTC
>-|TRBV6-6|TRBJ1-2|-
CASSRESANYGYTF
TGTGCCAGCAGCAGGGAATCAGCTAACTATGGCTACACCTTC
>-|TRBV7-8|TRBJ1-2|-
CASSLVRDTSYGYTF
TGTGCCAGCAGCTTAGTTCGGGACACCTCCTATGGCTACACCTTC
>TRBD1|TRBV5-1|TRBJ1-1|once
CASSEQGLGTEAFF
TGCGCCAGCAGCGAACAGGGGTTGGGCACTGAAGCTTTCTTT
>-|TRBV21-1|TRBJ2-7|-
CASSQNLTSGISYEQYF
TGTGCCAGCAGCCAAAACTTGACTAGCGGAATCTCCTACGAGCAGTACTTC
>-|TRBV30|TRBJ2-2|-
CARQGSRTGELFF
TGTGCCCGCCAGGGTTCGAGGACCGGGGAGCTGTTTTTT
>-|TRBV5-6|TRBJ2-7|-
CASSLQYEQYF
TGTGCCAGCAGCTTACAATACGAGCAGTACTTC
>TRBD1|TRBV5-5|TRBJ1-2|few
CASSSIGTGGRGYTF
TGTGCCAGCAGCTCGATAGGGACAGGGGGCCGTGGCTACACCTTC
>-|TRBV18|TRBJ2-1|-
CASSPTGSGYNEQFF
TGTGCCAGCTCACCGACCGGGTCGGGCTACAATGAGCAGTTCTTC
>-|TRBV18|TRBJ2-3|-
CASSPHRASDTQYF
TGTGCCAGCTCACCCCACAGGGCGTCGGATACGCAGTATTTT
>-|TRBV24-1|TRBJ2-1|-
CATSDFSGVRDEQFF
TGTGCCACCAGTGATTTTTCAGGGGTGAGGGATGAGCAGTTCTTC
>-|TRBV9|TRBJ1-5|once
CASSVGPNQPQHF
TGTGCCAGCAGCGTAGGGCCCAATCAGCCCCAGCATTTT